These 31 T cell receptor beta chains were all obtained from the same sample, sequenced in a study of blood T cell repertoires in COVID-19. The table came from immunoSEQ multiplex PCR; TCRdb's copy has only in-frame clones and leaves some out. The sample comprises some 160,000 clones, roughly nine tenths of which are singletons, and 2.5% to 3% rests with the top ten. Sequencing was carried out using peripheral blood. These receptors were taken from a man in his 60s with acute or convalescent COVID-19.

This chain uses TRBV5-1 with TRBJ2-7; D is perhaps TRBD2 (5 bases). The germline V gene has CDR1 SGHRS and CDR2 YFSETQ. The V end was cut by 3 bases, the J end by 6 bases, with 19 bases between. CDR3 length equals 15 residues. The CDR3 nucleotides are TGCGCCAGCAGCTCCGAACCGGGATTACCCTCCGAGCAGTACTTC. Translated: CASSSEPGLPSEQYF.

The gene calls are TRBV19 and TRBJ1-2; the D gene is possibly TRBD1 (6 bases). The germline V gene encodes CDR1 LNHDA and CDR2 SQIVND (reference sequence). CDR3 size: 15 residues. The V end was cut by 5 bases, the J end by 4 bases, with 17 bases between. The CDR3 is CASSHDRRSRYGYTF. The CDR3 DNA sequence: TGTGCCAGTAGTCATGACAGGCGCTCCCGCTATGGCTACACCTTC.

The chain joins TRBV4-1 to TRBJ2-7; possibly TRBD1 for D (6 bases). The CDR3 has 17 amino acids. V dropped 0 bases and J dropped 1 base, with 16 bases sitting between them. The V gene's germline CDR1 is MGHRA and CDR2 YSYEKL. In nucleotides, the CDR3 is TGCGCCAGCAGCCAAGATGAATTAAGGCAGGGGTCCTACGAGCAGTACTTC. It translates to CASSQDELRQGSYEQYF.

This chain uses TRBV10-3 with TRBJ2-1; 15 bases match TRBD2. Germline V gives CDR1 ENHRY, CDR2 SYGVKD. The CDR3 covers 14 residues. After removal of 10 bases from V and 6 bases from J, the junction contained 4 bases not matched to a gene. DNA for the CDR3: TGTGCCACAGGGACTAGCGGGGGGTCCAATGAGCAGTTCTTC. Protein: CATGTSGGSNEQFF.

V is TRBV7-2 and J is TRBJ1-1, with TRBD1 matching 8 bases. The CDR3 covers 13 residues. Germline CDR1 is SGHTA and CDR2 is FQGNSA. V shed 5 bases and J 3 bases; nucleotides not matched to a gene: 2. The CDR3 coding sequence is TGTGCCAGCAGCACGGACAGGGACACTGAAGCTTTCTTT. Translated, it gives CASSTDRDTEAFF.

This clone was seen just once. The chain carries TRBV12-3 or TRBV12-4 and TRBJ2-5, with D tentatively TRBD1 (6 bases). Trimming took off 6 bases at V and 4 bases at J, with 12 bases between the two ends. This CDR3 region has 13 residues. For the CDR3, the DNA is TGTGCCAGCAGGGACAGTGTCTCAGAGACCCAGTACTTC. Translating it yields CASRDSVSETQYF.

The chain is built from TRBV5-1 and TRBJ1-3, with 10 bases matching TRBD1. Losses at the gene ends were 0 bases for V and 1 base for J; bases not matched to a gene: 7. Germline V gene lookup returns CDR1 SGHRS and CDR2 YFSETQ. The CDR3 loop spans 18 amino acids. The CDR3 bases are TGCGCCAGCAGCTTGGGGACAGGGGGTCTTCGATCTGGAAACACCATATATTTT. Its translation: CASSLGTGGLRSGNTIYF.

The chain carries TRBV6-6 and TRBJ2-3, with 8 nucleotides matching TRBD2. Germline CDR1 MNHNY, CDR2 SVGAGI (reference sequence). The CDR3 contains 14 residues. The V segment lost 6 bases and the J segment 4 bases; nucleotides outside the gene matches: 6. The CDR3 loop reads CASRFGGASDTQYF. DNA for the CDR3: TGTGCCAGCAGATTCGGGGGGGCCTCAGATACGCAGTATTTT.

This chain joins TRBV5-1 and TRBJ2-4; TRBD1 agrees at 9 bases. CDR3 length: 19 residues. Germline CDR1 is SGHRS and CDR2 is YFSETQ. V was pared by 2 bases and J by 0 bases, with 12 bases of the junction left unmatched. Here the CDR3 reads CASSFGGTGWDLAKNIQYF. The CDR3, as DNA: TGCGCCAGCAGCTTCGGAGGGACAGGGTGGGATCTAGCCAAAAACATTCAGTACTTC.

A note on this clone: This CDR3 is also generated by other DNA sequences in the sample. The V and J genes are TRBV5-1 and TRBJ1-2, with a possible D match to TRBD1 (5 bases). Trimming pared 0 bases from V and 3 bases from J, leaving 12 bases between. The CDR3 has 15 amino acids. CDR1 SGHRS and CDR2 YFSETQ come from the germline V gene. The CDR3 protein is CASSLGQGRDYGYTF. CDR3 DNA sequence: TGCGCCAGCAGCTTGGGTCAGGGTAGGGACTATGGCTACACCTTC.

J is TRBJ1-6 and V is TRBV5-1, with D maybe TRBD1 (6 bases). V lost 2 bases and J lost 7, with 16 bases in between. Per the germline V gene, CDR1 is SGHRS and CDR2 is YFSETQ. This CDR3 spans 16 amino acids. This CDR3 reads CASSFTGLETNSPLHF. DNA for the CDR3: TGCGCCAGCAGCTTCACAGGGTTGGAAACAAATTCACCCCTCCACTTT.

This chain uses TRBV5-8 with TRBJ2-1, with D possibly matching TRBD2 (6 bases). This CDR3 spans 15 amino acids. V gave up 4 bases and J gave up 4 bases, with 15 bases separating them. Germline-derived CDR1 and CDR2 are SGHTS and YDEGEE. CDR3 amino acids: CASSPYGGRYNEQFF. The CDR3 DNA is TGTGCCAGCAGCCCCTACGGAGGGAGGTACAATGAGCAGTTCTTC.

The rearrangement links TRBV6-1 to TRBJ1-1, with D unclear. Germline V gives CDR1 MNHNS, CDR2 SASEGT. Deletions cut 1 base from V and 6 bases from J, with 6 bases between. This CDR3 has 12 amino acids. The CDR3 loop reads CASSEGYSEAFF. Written as DNA, the CDR3 is TGTGCCAGCAGTGAAGGTTACTCTGAAGCTTTCTTT.

The rearrangement uses TRBV11-1 and TRBJ2-5, with 11 bases lining up with TRBD1. V dropped 5 bases and J dropped 5; count of bases not matched to a gene: 4. The V gene's germline CDR1 is SGHAT and CDR2 FQDESV (reference sequence). The CDR3 length is 14 residues. The CDR3 sequence is CASSADRGQETQYF. The CDR3 DNA is TGTGCCAGCAGCGCGGACAGGGGGCAGGAGACCCAGTACTTC.

This clone was detected only once. The V and J genes are TRBV24-1 and TRBJ2-1; a possible D gene is TRBD1 (6 bases). Germline V gene lookup returns CDR1 KGHDR and CDR2 SFDVKD. The CDR3 spans 13 residues. V lost 5 bases and J lost 10, with 14 bases in between. The CDR3 loop is CATSGPNRVEQFF. The CDR3 DNA is TGTGCCACCAGTGGCCCTAACAGGGTCGAGCAGTTCTTC.

This chain connects TRBV7-9 to TRBJ1-6; 8 bases line up with TRBD1. This CDR3 contains 14 residues. Per the germline V gene, CDR1 is SEHNR and CDR2 is FQNEAQ (reference sequence). V shed 6 bases and J 8 bases; nucleotides not matched to a gene: 6. Written as DNA, the CDR3 is TGTGCCAGCAGACTGACAGGGGCCGATTCACCCCTCCACTTT. It is translated as CASRLTGADSPLHF.

This clone was seen a single time. The chain uses TRBV7-3 and TRBJ1-1; D gene uncertain. Trimming took 4 bases from V and 1 from J, leaving 10 bases between them. Germline CDR1 is SGHTA and CDR2 is FQGTGA. This CDR3 is built from 14 residues. The CDR3 spells CASSSGMRNTEAFF. CDR3 DNA sequence: TGTGCCAGCAGCTCGGGAATGAGGAACACTGAAGCTTTCTTT.

This chain connects TRBV2 to TRBJ1-2, with TRBD1 as a possible D gene (5 bases). Looked up from germline, CDR1 is SNHLY and CDR2 is FYNNEI. The CDR3 totals 15 residues. The V end was cut by 7 bases, the J end by 8 bases, with 23 bases between. CDR3 amino acids: CASTGGTVTMTGYTF. In DNA, the CDR3 is TGTGCCAGCACTGGGGGGACCGTCACCATGACGGGCTACACCTTC.

This sequence joins TRBV5-6 and TRBJ1-4; 9 nucleotides align to TRBD1. V lost 2 bases to trimming and J lost 6 bases; unmatched junction nucleotides: 5. CDR3 length equals 15 residues. Germline values: CDR1 SGHDT, CDR2 YYEEEE. CDR3 protein: CASSFTGGGDEKLFF. DNA for the CDR3: TGTGCCAGCAGCTTCACAGGGGGCGGAGATGAAAAACTGTTTTTT.

The V call is TRBV29-1, the J call TRBJ2-5; D is possibly TRBD1 (6 bases). V was clipped by 4 bases and J by 4 bases, with 13 bases between them. Germline V CDR1 and CDR2: SQVTM, ANQGSEA. This CDR3 comprises 13 residues. The CDR3 loop is CSVVVVGAETQYF. The CDR3 DNA is TGCAGCGTTGTAGTTGTGGGGGCAGAGACCCAGTACTTC. The full variable domain, with the rest looked up from reference TRBV29-1 and TRBJ2-5, is SAVISQKPSRDICQRGTSLTIQCQVDSQVTMMFWYRQQPGQSLTLIATANQGSEATYESGFVIDKFPISRPNLTFSTLTVSNMSPEDSSIYLCSVVVVGAETQYFGPGTRLLVL.

V gene TRBV5-6 combines with J gene TRBJ2-3; 10 nucleotides match TRBD2. The length of the CDR3 is 13 residues. From germline, CDR1 is SGHDT and CDR2 YYEEEE. The J segment lost 0 bases and the V segment lost 8 bases, leaving 0 bases of the junction unmatched. CDR3 sequence: CASSGGSTDTQYF. The CDR3 DNA reads as TGTGCCAGTAGCGGGGGGAGCACAGATACGCAGTATTTT. The full variable domain, with the rest looked up from reference TRBV5-6 and TRBJ2-3, is DAGVTQSPTHLIKTRGQQVTLRCSPKSGHDTVSWYQQALGQGPQFIFQYYEEEERQRGNFPDRFSGHQFPNYSSELNVNALLLGDSALYLCASSGGSTDTQYFGPGTRLTVL.

The J gene is TRBJ1-2, the V gene TRBV27, with D tentatively TRBD1 (5 bases). V was pared by 5 bases and J by 8 bases, with 18 bases between. CDR1 and CDR2 (germline): MNHEY, SMNVEV (reference sequence). This CDR3 has 14 residues. In nucleotides, the CDR3 is TGTGCCAGCAGTCCGCTGAGGGACGCGGGAGGCTACACCTTC. This gives the protein CASSPLRDAGGYTF.

The rearrangement joins TRBV2 to TRBJ2-7; possibly TRBD2 for D (5 bases). The CDR3 has 11 residues. CDR1 is SNHLY and CDR2 is FYNNEI in the germline V gene. V gave up 9 bases and J gave up 6 bases, with 12 bases separating them. Here the CDR3 DNA reads TGTGCCAGTATCTACAGCGGCGAGCAGTACTTC. Amino acid sequence: CASIYSGEQYF.

The chain couples TRBV12-1 to TRBJ1-6; TRBD1 is the table's D call, not checked against the DNA. TRBV12-1 is assigned pseudogene status. The CDR3 covers 18 residues. As DNA, the CDR3 is TGTGCCAGCAGCGATAGCCTATTGGGGGCTCCCTATAATTCACCCCTCCACTTT. This translates into CASSDSLLGAPYNSPLHF.

The chain couples TRBV5-4 to TRBJ1-1; 8 positions agree with TRBD1. Germline assignment: CDR1 SGHNT and CDR2 YYREEE (reference sequence). This CDR3 has 13 amino acids. V was clipped by 5 bases and J by 5 bases; unmatched bases: 5. The CDR3 DNA sequence: TGTGCCAGCAGGAGAACAGGGGGAACTGAAGCTTTCTTT. This gives the protein CASRRTGGTEAFF.

The chain combines TRBV6-5 with TRBJ1-5; 7 nucleotides match TRBD1. After removal of 5 bases from V and 2 bases from J, the junction contained 3 bases not matched to a gene. Looked up from germline, CDR1 is MNHEY and CDR2 is SVGAGI. This CDR3 is built from 14 residues. CDR3 in DNA: TGTGCCAGCAGTCTTACAGGGGGCAATCAGCCCCAGCATTTT. Its translation: CASSLTGGNQPQHF.

This chain connects TRBV7-9 to TRBJ2-3, with D perhaps TRBD2 (6 bases). The length of the CDR3 is 14 residues. Trimming cost V 3 bases and J 2 bases, with 9 bases left between them. Germline V gives CDR1 SEHNR, CDR2 FQNEAQ (reference sequence). CDR3 sequence (DNA): TGTGCCAGCAGCTTTCGGGGGTCCACAGATACGCAGTATTTT. Its protein is CASSFRGSTDTQYF. Filled out from reference TRBV7-9 and TRBJ2-3, the complete variable domain reads DTGVSQNPRHKITKRGQNVTFRCDPISEHNRLYWYRQTLGQGPEFLTYFQNEAQLEKSRLLSDRFSAERPKGSFSTLEIQRTEQGDSAMYLCASSFRGSTDTQYFGPGTRLTVL.

V usage is TRBV2 and J usage is TRBJ2-1, with a tentative D call TRBD2 (5 bases). Between the trimmed V and J ends, which lost 3 bases and 4 bases, there was a span of 22 bases. The CDR3 length is 18 residues. CDR1 and CDR2 (germline): SNHLY, FYNNEI. The CDR3 sequence is CASSDYDWRAKKYNEQFF. The CDR3 coding sequence is TGTGCCAGCAGTGATTACGACTGGCGGGCAAAGAAATACAATGAGCAGTTCTTC.

The chain joins TRBV4-1 to TRBJ2-5, with a weak D call TRBD1 (6 bases). Germline values: CDR1 MGHRA, CDR2 YSYEKL. This CDR3 spans 16 amino acids. Between the trimmed V and J ends, which lost 2 bases and 2 bases, there was a span of 15 bases. CDR3 DNA: TGCGCCAGCAGCCAACCCGTCGGGACAACACAAGAGACCCAGTACTTC. This sequence encodes CASSQPVGTTQETQYF.

This clone has a handful of counts. V and J are TRBV5-4 and TRBJ1-2, with D unresolved. The CDR3 length is 14 residues. Trimming shortened V by 0 bases and J by 5 bases, and 11 bases separated the two germline ends. Germline loops: CDR1 SGHNT, CDR2 YYREEE (reference sequence). DNA for the CDR3: TGTGCCAGCAGCTTGGCGGGTGATTGGTATGGCTACACCTTC. Translated: CASSLAGDWYGYTF.

J is TRBJ1-1 and V is TRBV5-1; TRBD1 matches 7 bases. V was pared by 4 bases and J by 6 bases, with 9 bases of the junction left unmatched. Germline loops: CDR1 SGHRS, CDR2 YFSETQ. This CDR3 contains 14 residues. CDR3 DNA: TGCGCCAGCAGCCTGGGACAGACATTTTCTGAAGCTTTCTTT. It encodes CASSLGQTFSEAFF.